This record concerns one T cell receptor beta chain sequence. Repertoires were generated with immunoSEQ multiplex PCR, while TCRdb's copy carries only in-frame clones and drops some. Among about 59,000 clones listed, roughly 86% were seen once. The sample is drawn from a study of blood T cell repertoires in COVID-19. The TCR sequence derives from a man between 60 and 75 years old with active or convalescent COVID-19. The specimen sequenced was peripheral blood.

The CDR3 nucleotides are TGTGCCACCAGTGATTCTCGACAGCGAGAAGCTTTCTTT. It yields the protein CATSDSRQREAFF. The chain is built from TRBV24-1 and TRBJ1-1, with D perhaps TRBD1 (5 bases). This CDR3 is built from 13 residues. Deletions cut 2 bases from V and 8 bases from J, with 11 bases between. The germline V gene encodes CDR1 KGHDR and CDR2 SFDVKD.